A single sample is the source of the 14 T cell receptor beta chains below, sequenced in a study of CD8 T cells in ankylosing spondylitis. TCRdb re-derived calls from the 5' RACE reads in MiXCR, one entry per CDR3 protein. The sample records around 220,000 distinct CDR3 sequences, about 10% being singletons. Sequencing was performed on blood, either unsorted or a sorted T cell fraction (not recorded which). These receptors were taken from a male donor with ankylosing spondylitis or in good health (not recorded which).

This clonotype was seen ten or more times. The chain has TRBV5-1 and TRBJ2-2; D remains ambiguous. Per germline, CDR1 SGHRS and CDR2 YFSETQ. This CDR3 is built from 13 residues. Between the trimmed V and J ends, which lost 4 bases and 3 bases, there was a span of 7 bases. The CDR3 region is CASSQADTGELFF. The DNA of the CDR3 is TGCGCCAGCAGCCAAGCAGACACCGGGGAGCTGTTTTTT.

The sample holds a few counts of this clonotype. V usage is TRBV10-3 and J usage is TRBJ1-6, with D hard to call. Trimming shortened V by 4 bases and J by 6 bases, and 13 bases separated the two germline ends. The CDR3 spans 15 residues. Germline V gene data show CDR1 as ENHRY and CDR2 as SYGVKD. For the CDR3, the DNA is TGTGCCATCAGTGCGACGGTCGACATTAATTCACCCCTCCACTTT. It codes for CAISATVDINSPLHF.

This chain uses TRBV21-1 with TRBJ2-2; TRBD1 was called by the table and not checked on the DNA. TRBV21-1 constitutes a pseudogene. CDR3 length: 16 amino acids. CDR3 bases: TGTGCCAGCAGCAAAGACGGTCCCGAGGAGGACGGGGAGCTGTTTTTT. It translates to CASSKDGPEEDGELFF.

This clonotype was recorded many times. The rearrangement uses TRBV15 and TRBJ2-4, with 8 bases identical to TRBD1. The CDR3 runs to 15 residues. V dropped 3 bases and J dropped 0; count of bases not matched to a gene: 1. The germline V gene has CDR1 LNHNV and CDR2 YYDKDF (reference sequence). The CDR3 region has the DNA TGTGCCACCAGCAGGACAGGGGAAGCCAAAAACATTCAGTACTTC. It yields the protein CATSRTGEAKNIQYF. Combining the CDR3 with reference TRBV15 and TRBJ2-4 gives the whole variable domain DAMVIQNPRYQVTQFGKPVTLSCSQTLNHNVMYWYQQKSSQAPKLLFHYYDKDFNNEADTPDNFQSRRPNTSFCFLDIRSPGLGDTAMYLCATSRTGEAKNIQYFGAGTRLSVL.

This clonotype showed up just a few times. The chain has TRBV18 and TRBJ1-4; D gene unclear. The germline V and J ends were trimmed by 3 bases and 4 bases, with 9 bases remaining between them. The CDR3 consists of 14 residues. From germline, CDR1 is KGHSH and CDR2 LQKENI. CDR3 amino acids: CASSPRDDNEKLFF. The CDR3 nucleotides are TGTGCCAGCTCACCTAGAGACGATAATGAAAAACTGTTTTTT.

This clonotype was observed a few times. V usage is TRBV11-1 and J usage is TRBJ2-7; D remains ambiguous. V was pared by 1 base and J by 2 bases, with 9 bases between. Per germline, CDR1 SGHAT and CDR2 FQDESV (reference sequence). CDR3 length: 14 amino acids. The CDR3 protein is CASSLVGTAYEQYF. The CDR3 DNA reads as TGTGCCAGCAGCTTAGTCGGTACCGCCTACGAGCAGTACTTC.

This clonotype came up a few times. The rearrangement links TRBV12-3 or TRBV12-4 to TRBJ2-1; D is perhaps TRBD2 (6 bases). The CDR3 consists of 13 residues. Trimming shortened V by 6 bases and J by 0 bases, and 6 bases separated the two germline ends. CDR3 in DNA: TGTGCCAGCAGGACTAGCTCCTACAATGAGCAGTTCTTC. As protein: CASRTSSYNEQFF.

This clonotype was seen a handful of times. This rearrangement joins TRBV12-3 or TRBV12-4 to TRBJ2-7, with no clear D. The V end lost 1 base, the J end lost 0 bases, and 7 bases lay between the germline ends. This CDR3 contains 14 residues. The CDR3 DNA reads as TGTGCCAGCAGTTTAGGTTTGGGCTCCTACGAGCAGTACTTC. It codes for CASSLGLGSYEQYF.

This clonotype was picked up many times. The V call is TRBV7-2, the J call TRBJ1-5; D gene unclear. CDR1 is SGHTA and CDR2 is FQGNSA in the germline V gene. The CDR3 runs to 16 residues. V gave up 2 bases and J gave up 1 base, with 12 bases separating them. The CDR3 region is CASSLTPGRSNQPQHF. The CDR3 coding sequence is TGTGCCAGCAGCTTAACACCCGGGCGGAGCAATCAGCCCCAGCATTTT.

This clonotype was observed at least ten times. This chain connects TRBV29-1 to TRBJ2-7; the D call may be TRBD1 or TRBD2 (5 bases each). Germline CDR1 SQVTM, CDR2 ANQGSEA. This CDR3 spans 14 amino acids. V lost 1 base and J lost 1, with 11 bases in between. CDR3 in amino acids: CSVEAREKSYEQYF. Written as DNA, the CDR3 is TGCAGCGTTGAAGCCAGGGAGAAATCCTACGAGCAGTACTTC.

This clonotype was detected many times. This chain joins TRBV20-1 and TRBJ2-3; no firm D call. CDR3 size: 13 residues. V was trimmed by 3 bases and J by 4 bases, leaving 11 bases between them. Germline-derived CDR1 and CDR2 are DFQATT and SNEGSKA (reference sequence). CDR3 nucleotides: TGCAGTGCTAGGGACCGGTCCCCAGATACGCAGTATTTT. Translated: CSARDRSPDTQYF.

A remark on this clonotype: The germline gene is not matched at one end of the junction; a read error may be the cause. The chain recombines TRBV15 with TRBJ1-4; maybe TRBD1 (5 bases). Germline V lookup: CDR1 LNHNV, CDR2 YYDKDF (reference sequence). The CDR3 is 18 residues long. CDR3 DNA: TGTGCCACCAGCAGAGACAGGGAGGGAGGATCAACTGATGAAAAACTGCTTTTT. It translates to CATSRDREGGSTDEKLLF.

This clonotype was seen repeatedly, ten times or more. The chain links TRBV5-6 to TRBJ2-5; D may be TRBD2 (5 bases). Trimming pared 4 bases from V and 7 bases from J, leaving 8 bases between. The CDR3 totals 11 residues. Germline V gene lookup returns CDR1 SGHDT and CDR2 YYEEEE. The CDR3 sequence: CASSGRGTQYF. CDR3 DNA: TGTGCCAGCAGCGGGAGAGGGACCCAGTACTTC.

This clonotype was observed at least ten times. The V and J genes are TRBV5-1 and TRBJ1-4, with a possible D match to TRBD1 (5 bases). Trimming took 3 bases from V and 4 from J, leaving 19 bases between them. This CDR3 spans 17 amino acids. The germline V gene has CDR1 SGHRS and CDR2 YFSETQ. As DNA, the CDR3 is TGCGCCAGCAGCTCGTCCCCTAAAGGACAAGTTAATGAAAAACTGTTTTTT. It yields the protein CASSSSPKGQVNEKLFF.